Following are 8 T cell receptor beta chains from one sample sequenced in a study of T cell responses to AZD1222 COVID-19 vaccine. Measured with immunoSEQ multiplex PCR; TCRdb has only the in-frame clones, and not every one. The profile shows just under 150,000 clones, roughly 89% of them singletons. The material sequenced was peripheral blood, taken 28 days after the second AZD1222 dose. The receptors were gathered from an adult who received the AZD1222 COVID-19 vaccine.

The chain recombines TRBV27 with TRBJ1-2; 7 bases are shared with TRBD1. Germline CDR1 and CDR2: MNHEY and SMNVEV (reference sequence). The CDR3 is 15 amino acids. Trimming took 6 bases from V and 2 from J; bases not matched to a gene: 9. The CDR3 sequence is CASSTLGGQNYGYTF. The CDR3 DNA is TGTGCCAGCAGCACCCTTGGGGGACAGAACTATGGCTACACCTTC.

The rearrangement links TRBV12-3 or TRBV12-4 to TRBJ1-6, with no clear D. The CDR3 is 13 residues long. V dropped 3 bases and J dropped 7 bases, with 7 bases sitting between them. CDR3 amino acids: CASSFAENSPLHF. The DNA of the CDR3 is TGTGCCAGCAGTTTCGCGGAGAATTCACCCCTCCACTTT.

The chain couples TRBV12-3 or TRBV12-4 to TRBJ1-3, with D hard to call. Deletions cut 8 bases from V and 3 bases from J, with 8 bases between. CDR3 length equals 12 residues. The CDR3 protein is CASQGLGNTIYF. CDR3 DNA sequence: TGTGCCAGCCAAGGGCTTGGAAACACCATATATTTT.

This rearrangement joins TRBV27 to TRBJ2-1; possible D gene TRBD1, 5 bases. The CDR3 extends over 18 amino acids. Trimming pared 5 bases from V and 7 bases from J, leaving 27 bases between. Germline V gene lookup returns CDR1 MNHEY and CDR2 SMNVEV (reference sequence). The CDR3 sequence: CASSPIPPTVWNPNEQFF. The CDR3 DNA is TGTGCCAGCAGTCCCATACCCCCGACAGTTTGGAACCCGAATGAGCAGTTCTTC.

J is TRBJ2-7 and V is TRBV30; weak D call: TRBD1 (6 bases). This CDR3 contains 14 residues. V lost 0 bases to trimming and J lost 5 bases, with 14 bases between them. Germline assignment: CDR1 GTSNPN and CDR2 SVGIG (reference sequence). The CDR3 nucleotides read TGTGCCTGGAGTGTCGGTCAGGGGTCACACGAGCAGTACTTC. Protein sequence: CAWSVGQGSHEQYF.

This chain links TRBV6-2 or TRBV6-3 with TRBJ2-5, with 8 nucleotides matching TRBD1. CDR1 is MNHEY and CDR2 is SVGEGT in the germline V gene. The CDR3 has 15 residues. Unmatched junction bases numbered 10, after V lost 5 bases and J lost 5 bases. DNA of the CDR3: TGTGCCAGCAGTAAGTTGGACAGGGATACGGAGACCCAGTACTTC. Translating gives CASSKLDRDTETQYF.

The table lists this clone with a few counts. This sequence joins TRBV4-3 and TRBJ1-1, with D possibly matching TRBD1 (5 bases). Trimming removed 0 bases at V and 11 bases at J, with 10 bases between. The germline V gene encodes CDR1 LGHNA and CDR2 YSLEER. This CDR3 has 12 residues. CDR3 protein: CASSQDGGPAFF. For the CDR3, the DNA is TGCGCCAGCAGCCAAGACGGGGGTCCGGCTTTCTTT.

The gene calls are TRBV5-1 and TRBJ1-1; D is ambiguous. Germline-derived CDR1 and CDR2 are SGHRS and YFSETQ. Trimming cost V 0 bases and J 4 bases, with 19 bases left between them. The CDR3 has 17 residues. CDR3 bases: TGCGCCAGCAGCTTGGCCCCCCTCTCAGAGACCGGCACTGAAGCTTTCTTT. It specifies CASSLAPLSETGTEAFF.